A selection of T cell receptor beta chains follows, all from one sample in a study of technical replicates of blood from a handful of donors. Assay used: immunoSEQ multiplex PCR; TCRdb lists only in-frame clones, some missing. Of more than 90,000 clones in the sample, over 95% were seen once. Sequenced material: T cells isolated from PBMCs. These receptors originate from a human donor in good health. Both conserved end residues are part of each CDR3. D genes are given only for firm matches. The size of a clone is reported for some rows only, either as once, few or many, or as a class for expanded clones.

D	V	J	size	CDR3	DNA
NA	TRBV10-1	TRBJ2-2	NA	CASSRDTANTGELFF	TGCGCCAGCAGCCGGGACACCGCGAACACCGGGGAGCTGTTTTTT
NA	TRBV5-1	TRBJ1-1	NA	CASSSLGGEVTEAFF	TGCGCCAGCAGCTCCCTTGGGGGGGAGGTCACTGAAGCTTTCTTT
NA	TRBV7-9	TRBJ2-2	NA	CASSFTGIRSGELFF	TGTGCCAGCAGCTTTACAGGGATTAGATCCGGGGAGCTGTTTTTT
NA	TRBV1	TRBJ2-1	NA	CTSSQEVSRGGRNEQFF	TGCACCAGCAGCCAAGAGGTCTCGCGGGGGGGCAGGAATGAGCAGTTCTTC
TRBD1	TRBV5-1	TRBJ2-7	NA	CASNPTGTGDEQYF	TGCGCCAGCAACCCGACCGGGACAGGGGACGAGCAGTACTTC
TRBD1	TRBV5-1	TRBJ2-5	NA	CASSSGTVEKAQYF	TGCGCCAGCAGCTCAGGGACAGTTGAAAAGGCCCAGTACTTC
NA	TRBV5-1	TRBJ1-1	NA	CASSTTGANTEAFF	TGCGCCAGCAGCACTACTGGGGCGAACACTGAAGCTTTCTTT
TRBD1	TRBV2	TRBJ1-2	NA	CASRTQGAHDYTF	TGTGCCAGCAGGACACAGGGGGCGCATGACTACACCTTC
NA	TRBV14	TRBJ1-1	NA	CASSHLKPTANTEAFF	TGTGCCAGCAGCCATTTGAAGCCGACAGCGAACACTGAAGCTTTCTTT
NA	TRBV30	TRBJ2-3	NA	CAWSPRSTDTQYF	TGTGCCTGGAGTCCCCGTAGCACAGATACGCAGTATTTT
TRBD1	TRBV11-2	TRBJ2-3	once	CASSPRGQGVSSTDTQYF	TGTGCCAGCAGCCCTCGGGGACAGGGAGTTTCTAGCACAGATACGCAGTATTTT
NA	TRBV30	TRBJ1-5	NA	CAWSSGLLQHF	TGTGCCTGGAGTTCAGGTTTACTCCAGCATTTT
NA	TRBV5-1	TRBJ1-2	NA	CASSLSTPRGGNYGYTF	TGCGCCAGCAGCTTGTCTACTCCACGCGGGGGGAACTATGGCTACACCTTC
TRBD2	TRBV11-3	TRBJ2-1	NA	CASSGFPSGGDSQQFF	TGTGCCAGCAGTGGGTTCCCTAGCGGGGGGGACTCCCAGCAGTTCTTC
NA	TRBV7-9	TRBJ1-3	once	CASLSRNTIYF	TGTGCCAGCTTATCCCGAAACACCATATATTTT
NA	TRBV6-1	TRBJ1-2	NA	CASSIQALLGGYTF	TGTGCCAGCAGCATACAGGCTTTGTTGGGCGGCTACACCTTC
NA	TRBV4-1	TRBJ1-2	NA	CASSQDRGRGYTF	TGCGCCAGCAGCCAAGACAGGGGTCGCGGCTACACCTTC
TRBD1	TRBV15	TRBJ1-3	NA	CATSRGTGPGNTIYF	TGTGCCACCAGCAGAGGGACAGGGCCTGGAAACACCATATATTTT